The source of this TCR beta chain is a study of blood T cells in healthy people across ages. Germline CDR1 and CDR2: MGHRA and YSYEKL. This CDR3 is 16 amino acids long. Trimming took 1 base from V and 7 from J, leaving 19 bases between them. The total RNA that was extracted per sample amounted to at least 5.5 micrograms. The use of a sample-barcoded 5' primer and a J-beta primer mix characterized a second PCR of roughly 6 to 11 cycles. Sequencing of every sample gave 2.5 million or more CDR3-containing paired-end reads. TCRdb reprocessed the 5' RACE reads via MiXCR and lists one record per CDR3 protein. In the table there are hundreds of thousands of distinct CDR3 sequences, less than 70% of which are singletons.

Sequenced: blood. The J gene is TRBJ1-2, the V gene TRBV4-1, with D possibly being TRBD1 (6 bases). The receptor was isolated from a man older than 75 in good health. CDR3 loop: CASSQGRGQVGCGYTF. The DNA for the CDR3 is TGCGCCAGCAGCCAAGGGCGGGGGCAGGTTGGATGTGGCTACACCTTC.